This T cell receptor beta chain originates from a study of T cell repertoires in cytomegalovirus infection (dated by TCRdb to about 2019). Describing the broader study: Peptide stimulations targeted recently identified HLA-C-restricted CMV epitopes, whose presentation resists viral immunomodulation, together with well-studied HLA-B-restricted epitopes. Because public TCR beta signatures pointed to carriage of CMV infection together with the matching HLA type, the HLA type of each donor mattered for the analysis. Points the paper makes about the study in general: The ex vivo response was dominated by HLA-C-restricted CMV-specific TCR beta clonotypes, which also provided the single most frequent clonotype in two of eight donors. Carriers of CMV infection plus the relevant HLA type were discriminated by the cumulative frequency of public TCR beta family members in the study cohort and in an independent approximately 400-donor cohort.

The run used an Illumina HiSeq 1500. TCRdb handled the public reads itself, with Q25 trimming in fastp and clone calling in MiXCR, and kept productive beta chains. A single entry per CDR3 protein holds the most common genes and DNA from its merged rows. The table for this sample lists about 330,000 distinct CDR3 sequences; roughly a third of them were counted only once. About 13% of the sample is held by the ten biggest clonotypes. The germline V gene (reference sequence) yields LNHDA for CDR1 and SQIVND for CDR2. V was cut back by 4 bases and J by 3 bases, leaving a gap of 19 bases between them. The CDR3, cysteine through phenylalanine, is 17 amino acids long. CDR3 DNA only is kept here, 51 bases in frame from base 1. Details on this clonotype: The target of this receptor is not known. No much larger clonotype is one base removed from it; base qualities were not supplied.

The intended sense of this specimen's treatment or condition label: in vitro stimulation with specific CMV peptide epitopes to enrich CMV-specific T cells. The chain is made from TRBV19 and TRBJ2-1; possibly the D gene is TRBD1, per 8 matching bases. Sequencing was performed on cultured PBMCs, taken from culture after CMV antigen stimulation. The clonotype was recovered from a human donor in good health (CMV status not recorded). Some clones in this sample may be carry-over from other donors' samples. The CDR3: CASSNHRGRAIYNEQFF. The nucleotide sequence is TGTGCCAGTAGTAACCACAGGGGGAGGGCTATCTACAATGAGCAGTTCTTC. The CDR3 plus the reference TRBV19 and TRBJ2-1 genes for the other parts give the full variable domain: DGGITQSPKYLFRKEGQNVTLSCEQNLNHDAMYWYRQDPGQGLRLIYYSQIVNDFQKGDIAEGYSVSREKKESFPLTVTSAQKNPTAFYLCASSNHRGRAIYNEQFFGPGTRLTVL.